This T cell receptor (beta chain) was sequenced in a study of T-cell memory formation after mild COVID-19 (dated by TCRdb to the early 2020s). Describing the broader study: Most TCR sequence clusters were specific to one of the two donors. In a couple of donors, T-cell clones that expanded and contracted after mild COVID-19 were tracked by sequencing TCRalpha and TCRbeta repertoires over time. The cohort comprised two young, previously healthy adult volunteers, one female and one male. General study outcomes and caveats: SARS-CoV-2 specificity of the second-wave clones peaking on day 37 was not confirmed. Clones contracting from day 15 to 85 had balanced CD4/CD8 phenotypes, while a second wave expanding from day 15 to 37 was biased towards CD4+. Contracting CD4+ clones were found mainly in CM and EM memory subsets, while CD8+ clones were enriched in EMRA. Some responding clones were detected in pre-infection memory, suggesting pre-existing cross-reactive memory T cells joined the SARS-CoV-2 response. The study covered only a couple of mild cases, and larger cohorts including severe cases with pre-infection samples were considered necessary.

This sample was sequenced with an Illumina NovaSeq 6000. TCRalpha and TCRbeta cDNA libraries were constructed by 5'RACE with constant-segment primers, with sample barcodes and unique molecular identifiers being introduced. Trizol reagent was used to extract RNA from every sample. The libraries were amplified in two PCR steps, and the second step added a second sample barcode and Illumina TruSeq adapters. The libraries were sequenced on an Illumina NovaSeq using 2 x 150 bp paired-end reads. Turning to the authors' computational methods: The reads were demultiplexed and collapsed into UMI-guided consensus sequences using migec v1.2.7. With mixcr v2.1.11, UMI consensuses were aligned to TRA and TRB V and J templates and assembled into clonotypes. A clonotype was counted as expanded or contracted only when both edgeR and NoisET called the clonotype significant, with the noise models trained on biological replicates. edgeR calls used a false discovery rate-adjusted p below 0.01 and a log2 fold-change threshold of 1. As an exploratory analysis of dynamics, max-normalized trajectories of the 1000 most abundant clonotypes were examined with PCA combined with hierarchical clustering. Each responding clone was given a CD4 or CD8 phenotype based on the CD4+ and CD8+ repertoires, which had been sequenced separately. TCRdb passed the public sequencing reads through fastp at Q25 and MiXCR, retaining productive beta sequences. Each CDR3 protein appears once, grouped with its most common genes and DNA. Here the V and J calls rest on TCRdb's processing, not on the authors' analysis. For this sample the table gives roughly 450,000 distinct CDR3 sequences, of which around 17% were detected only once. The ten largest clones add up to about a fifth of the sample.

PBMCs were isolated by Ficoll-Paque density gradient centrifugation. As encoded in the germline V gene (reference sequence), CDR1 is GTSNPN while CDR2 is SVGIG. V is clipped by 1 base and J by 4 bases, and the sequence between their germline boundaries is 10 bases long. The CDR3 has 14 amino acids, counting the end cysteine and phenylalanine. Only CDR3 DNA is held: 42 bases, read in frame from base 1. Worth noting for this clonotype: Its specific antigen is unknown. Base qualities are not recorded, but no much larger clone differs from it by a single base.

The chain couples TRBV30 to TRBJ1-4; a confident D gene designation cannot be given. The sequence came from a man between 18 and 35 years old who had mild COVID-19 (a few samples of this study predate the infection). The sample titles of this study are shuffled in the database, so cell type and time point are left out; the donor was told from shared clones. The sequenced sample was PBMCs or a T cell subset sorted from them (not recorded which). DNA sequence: TGTGCCTGGAGTGAGGTGGCAGTTAATGAAAAACTGTTTTTT. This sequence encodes CAWSEVAVNEKLFF.